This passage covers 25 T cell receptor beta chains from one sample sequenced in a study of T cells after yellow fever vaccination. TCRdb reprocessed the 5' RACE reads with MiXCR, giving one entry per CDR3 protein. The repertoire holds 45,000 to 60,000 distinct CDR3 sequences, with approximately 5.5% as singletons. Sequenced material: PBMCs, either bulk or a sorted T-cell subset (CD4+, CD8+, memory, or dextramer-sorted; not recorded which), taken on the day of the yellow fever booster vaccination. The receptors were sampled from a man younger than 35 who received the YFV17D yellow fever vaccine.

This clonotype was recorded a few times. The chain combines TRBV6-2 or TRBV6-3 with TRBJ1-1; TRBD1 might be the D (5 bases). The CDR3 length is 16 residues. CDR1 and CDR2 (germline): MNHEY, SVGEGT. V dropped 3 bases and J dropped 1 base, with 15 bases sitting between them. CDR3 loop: CASSYSTARANTEAFF. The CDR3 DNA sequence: TGTGCCAGCAGTTATTCGACAGCTCGGGCGAACACTGAAGCTTTCTTT.

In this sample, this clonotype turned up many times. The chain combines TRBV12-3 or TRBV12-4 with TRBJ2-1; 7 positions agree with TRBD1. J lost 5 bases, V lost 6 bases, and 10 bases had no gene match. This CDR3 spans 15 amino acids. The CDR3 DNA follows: TGTGCCAGCAGAACCCCGGGACAGTCCCACAATGAGCAGTTCTTC. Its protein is CASRTPGQSHNEQFF.

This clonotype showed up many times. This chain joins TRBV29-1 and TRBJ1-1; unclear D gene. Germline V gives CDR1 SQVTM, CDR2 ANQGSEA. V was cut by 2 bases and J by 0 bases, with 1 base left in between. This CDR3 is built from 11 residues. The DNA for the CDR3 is TGCAGCGTTGAATTGAACACTGAAGCTTTCTTT. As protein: CSVELNTEAFF.

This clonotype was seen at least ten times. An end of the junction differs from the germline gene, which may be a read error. Here the CDR3 DNA reads TGTGCTAGCAGCTTAGAGGGTAGAGAGACCCAGTACTTC. It yields the protein CASSLEGRETQYF. V is TRBV7-7 and J is TRBJ2-5; maybe TRBD2 (5 bases). Germline V CDR1 and CDR2: SSHAT, FNYEAQ (reference sequence). The CDR3 contains 13 residues. Full variable domain (outside the CDR3, taken from reference TRBV7-7 and TRBJ2-5): GAGVSQSPRYKVTKRGQDVTLRCDPISSHATLYWYQQALGQGPEFLTYFNYEAQPDKSGLPSDRFSAERPEGSISTLTIQRTEQRDSAMYRCASSLEGRETQYFGPGTRLLVL.

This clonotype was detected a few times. The CDR3 reads CASSYGAGASYEQYF. The CDR3 DNA reads as TGTGCCAGCAGTTATGGTGCAGGGGCTTCCTACGAGCAGTACTTC. This chain joins TRBV6-5 and TRBJ2-7, with D possibly being TRBD1 (6 bases). Trimming left V 3 bases short and J 1 base short, with 13 bases between. The CDR3 sequence is 15 residues long. Germline CDR1 is MNHEY and CDR2 is SVGAGI.

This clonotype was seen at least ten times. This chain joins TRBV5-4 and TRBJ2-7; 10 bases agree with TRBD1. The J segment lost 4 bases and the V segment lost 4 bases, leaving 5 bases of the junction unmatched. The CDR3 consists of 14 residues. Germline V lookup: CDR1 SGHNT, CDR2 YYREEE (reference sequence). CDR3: CASSVDRGRYEQYV. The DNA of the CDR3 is TGTGCCAGCAGCGTAGACAGGGGGCGGTACGAGCAGTACGTC.

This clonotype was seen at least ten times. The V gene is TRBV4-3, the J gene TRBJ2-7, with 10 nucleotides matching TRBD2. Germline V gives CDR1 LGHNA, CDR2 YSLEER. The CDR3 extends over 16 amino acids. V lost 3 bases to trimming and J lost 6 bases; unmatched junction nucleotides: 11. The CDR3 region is CASSQTSGGALSEQYF. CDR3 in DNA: TGCGCCAGCAGCCAGACGAGCGGGGGGGCCTTGAGCGAGCAGTACTTC.

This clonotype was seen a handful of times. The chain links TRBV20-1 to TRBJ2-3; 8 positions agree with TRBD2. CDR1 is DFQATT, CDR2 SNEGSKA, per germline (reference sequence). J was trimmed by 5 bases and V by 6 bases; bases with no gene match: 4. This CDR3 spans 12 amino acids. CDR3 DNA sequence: TGCAGTGCCGGGGGGGCAGGAGATACGCAGTATTTT. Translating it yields CSAGGAGDTQYF.

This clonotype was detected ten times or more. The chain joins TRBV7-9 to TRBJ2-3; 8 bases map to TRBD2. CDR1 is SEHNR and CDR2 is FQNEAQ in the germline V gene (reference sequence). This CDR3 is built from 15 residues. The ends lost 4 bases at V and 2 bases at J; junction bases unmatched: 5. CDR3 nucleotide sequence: TGTGCCAGCAGCTCGACTAGCGAATTCACAGATACGCAGTATTTT. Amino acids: CASSSTSEFTDTQYF.

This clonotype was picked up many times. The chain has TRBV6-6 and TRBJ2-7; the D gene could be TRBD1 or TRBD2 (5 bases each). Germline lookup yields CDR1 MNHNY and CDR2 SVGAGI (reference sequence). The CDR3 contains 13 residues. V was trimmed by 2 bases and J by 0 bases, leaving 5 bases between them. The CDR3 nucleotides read TGTGCCAGCAGTTACGGGGGCTCCTACGAGCAGTACTTC. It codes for CASSYGGSYEQYF.

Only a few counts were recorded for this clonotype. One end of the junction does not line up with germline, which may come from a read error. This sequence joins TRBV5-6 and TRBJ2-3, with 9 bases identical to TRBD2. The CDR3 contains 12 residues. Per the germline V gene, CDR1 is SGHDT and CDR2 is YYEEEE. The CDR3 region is CASSLGTSALIF. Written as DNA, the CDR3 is TGTGCCAGCAGCTTGGGGACTAGCGCTCTGATCTTT.

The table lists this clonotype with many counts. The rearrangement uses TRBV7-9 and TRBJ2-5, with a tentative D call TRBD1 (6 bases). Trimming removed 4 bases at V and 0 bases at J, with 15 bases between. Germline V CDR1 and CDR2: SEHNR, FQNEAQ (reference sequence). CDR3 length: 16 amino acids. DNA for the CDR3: TGTGCCAGCAGCTCGACACGGGACATAGACCAAGAGACCCAGTACTTC. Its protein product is CASSSTRDIDQETQYF.

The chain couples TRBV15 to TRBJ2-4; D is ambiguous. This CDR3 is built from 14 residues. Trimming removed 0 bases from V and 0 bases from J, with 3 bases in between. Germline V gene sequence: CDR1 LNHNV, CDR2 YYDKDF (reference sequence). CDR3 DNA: TGTGCCACCAGCAGAGAAGTAGCCAAAAACATTCAGTACTTC. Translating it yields CATSREVAKNIQYF.

The CDR3 spells CASSPWTSTDTQYF. CDR3 DNA sequence: TGTGCCAGCAGCCCATGGACTAGCACAGATACGCAGTATTTT. This chain joins TRBV6-5 and TRBJ2-3, with D tentatively TRBD2 (5 bases). The germline CDR1 and CDR2 sequences are MNHEY and SVGAGI. V was shortened by 6 bases and J by 0 bases, with 10 bases between the two germline ends. CDR3 length equals 14 residues.

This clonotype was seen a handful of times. CDR3 region: CASSLASAGGEAFF. The CDR3 DNA sequence: TGTGCCAGCAGCTTAGCGTCAGCGGGGGGTGAAGCTTTCTTT. The chain joins TRBV7-2 to TRBJ1-1; TRBD1 might be the D (5 bases). Germline values: CDR1 SGHTA, CDR2 FQGNSA. The CDR3 is 14 amino acids. Trimming left V 0 bases short and J 7 bases short, with 12 bases between.

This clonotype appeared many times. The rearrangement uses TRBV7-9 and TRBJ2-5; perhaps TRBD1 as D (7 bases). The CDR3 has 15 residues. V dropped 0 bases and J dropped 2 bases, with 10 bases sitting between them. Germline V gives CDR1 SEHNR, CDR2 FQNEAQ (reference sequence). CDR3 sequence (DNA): TGTGCCAGCAGCTTAGCCCAGGGGGGACAAGAGACCCAGTACTTC. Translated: CASSLAQGGQETQYF. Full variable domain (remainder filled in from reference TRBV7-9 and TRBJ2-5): DTGVSQNPRHKITKRGQNVTFRCDPISEHNRLYWYRQTLGQGPEFLTYFQNEAQLEKSRLLSDRFSAERPKGSFSTLEIQRTEQGDSAMYLCASSLAQGGQETQYFGPGTRLLVL.

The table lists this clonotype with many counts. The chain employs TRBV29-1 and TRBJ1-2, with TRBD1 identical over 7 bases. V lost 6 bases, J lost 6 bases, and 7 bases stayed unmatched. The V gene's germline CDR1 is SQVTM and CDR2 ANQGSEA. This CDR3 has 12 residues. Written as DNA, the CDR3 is TGCAGCGTGAGGGGACAGTCTAATGGCTACACCTTC. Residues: CSVRGQSNGYTF.

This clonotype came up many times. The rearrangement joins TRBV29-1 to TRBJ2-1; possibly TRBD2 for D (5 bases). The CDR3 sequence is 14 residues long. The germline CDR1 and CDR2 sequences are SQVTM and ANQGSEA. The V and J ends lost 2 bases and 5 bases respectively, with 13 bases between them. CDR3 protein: CSVESFRENNEQFF. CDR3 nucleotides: TGCAGCGTTGAAAGCTTCCGGGAAAACAATGAGCAGTTCTTC.

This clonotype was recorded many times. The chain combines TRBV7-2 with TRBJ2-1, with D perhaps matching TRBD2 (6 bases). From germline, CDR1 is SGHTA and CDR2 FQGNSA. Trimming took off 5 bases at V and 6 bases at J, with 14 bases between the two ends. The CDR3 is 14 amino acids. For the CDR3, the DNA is TGTGCCAGCAGCCACGTGTGGGGGGTCAATGAGCAGTTCTTC. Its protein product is CASSHVWGVNEQFF.

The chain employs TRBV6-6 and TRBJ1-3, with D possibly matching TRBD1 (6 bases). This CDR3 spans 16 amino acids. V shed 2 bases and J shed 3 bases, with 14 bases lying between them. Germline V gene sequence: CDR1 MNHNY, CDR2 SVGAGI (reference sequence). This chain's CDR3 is CASSYGGARDGNTIYF. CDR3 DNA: TGTGCCAGCAGTTACGGGGGGGCCAGGGATGGAAACACCATATATTTT.

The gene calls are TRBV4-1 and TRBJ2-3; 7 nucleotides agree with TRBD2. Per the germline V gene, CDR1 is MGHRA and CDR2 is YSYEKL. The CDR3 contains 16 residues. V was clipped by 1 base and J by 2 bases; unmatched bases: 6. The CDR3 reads CASSQVSAGYTDTQYF. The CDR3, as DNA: TGCGCCAGCAGCCAAGTGTCAGCGGGGTACACAGATACGCAGTATTTT.

CDR3 nucleotide sequence: TGTGCCATCAGTGGGGGACTAGCGGGGCCCTGGAGCACAGATACGCAGTATTTT. Its protein is CAISGGLAGPWSTDTQYF. This chain links TRBV10-3 with TRBJ2-3; 13 nucleotides agree with TRBD2. The CDR3 is made up of 18 amino acids. Germline-derived CDR1 and CDR2 are ENHRY and SYGVKD. V lost 4 bases to trimming and J lost 0 bases; unmatched junction nucleotides: 7.

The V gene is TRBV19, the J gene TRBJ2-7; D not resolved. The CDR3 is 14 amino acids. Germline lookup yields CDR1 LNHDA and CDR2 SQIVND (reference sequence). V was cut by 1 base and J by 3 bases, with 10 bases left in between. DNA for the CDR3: TGTGCCAGTAGTATAGCTCCGACCTACTACGAGCAGTACTTC. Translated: CASSIAPTYYEQYF.

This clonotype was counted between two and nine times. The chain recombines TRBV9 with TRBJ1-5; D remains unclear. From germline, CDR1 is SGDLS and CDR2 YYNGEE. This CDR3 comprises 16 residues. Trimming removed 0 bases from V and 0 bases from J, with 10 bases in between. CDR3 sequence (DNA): TGTGCCAGCAGCGTAGAGGCAGGACCTAGCAATCAGCCCCAGCATTTT. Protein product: CASSVEAGPSNQPQHF. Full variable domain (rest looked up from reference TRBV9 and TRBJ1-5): DSGVTQTPKHLITATGQRVTLRCSPRSGDLSVYWYQQSLDQGLQFLIQYYNGEERAKGNILERFSAQQFPDLHSELNLSSLELGDSALYFCASSVEAGPSNQPQHFGDGTRLSIL.

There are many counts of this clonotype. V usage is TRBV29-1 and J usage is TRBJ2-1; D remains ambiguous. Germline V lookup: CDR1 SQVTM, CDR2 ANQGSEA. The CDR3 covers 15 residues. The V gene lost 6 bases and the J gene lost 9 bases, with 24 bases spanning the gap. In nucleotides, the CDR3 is TGCAGCGTCCTCGTATGGGTAGGACCGTCGGGTGAGCAGTTCTTC. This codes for CSVLVWVGPSGEQFF.